Below, 4 T cell receptor beta chains from the same sample are listed, as sequenced in a study of identical twins. TCRdb redid the calling of the 5' RACE reads with MiXCR, one entry per CDR3 protein. The sample shows 400,000 or so distinct CDR3 sequences, 8.5% to 10% of them seen only once. The sample consisted of naive T cells sorted from blood. The receptors come from a woman in her fifties or sixties in good health.

A word on this clonotype: Compared with germline, one end of the junction differs, possibly owing to a read error. This chain connects TRBV28 to TRBJ1-1; 7 bases align to TRBD1. Germline CDR1 is MDHEN and CDR2 is SYDVKM. This CDR3 has 14 amino acids. CDR3 DNA sequence: TGTGACAGCAGTTTAGGGGGCCTGAACACTGAAGCTTTCTTT. Amino acids: CDSSLGGLNTEAFF.

This clonotype was observed at least ten times. The DNA of the CDR3 is TGTGCCAGCAGTCATCAGCAGACAGGTAGCAATCAGCCCCAGCATTTT. Translated, it gives CASSHQQTGSNQPQHF. The chain links TRBV12-3 or TRBV12-4 to TRBJ1-5; D might be TRBD1 (6 bases). The CDR3 totals 16 residues. V lost 5 bases, J lost 0 bases, and 14 bases lay in between.

This clonotype was seen only a few times. The chain is built from TRBV7-8 and TRBJ2-2; either TRBD1 or TRBD2 may supply D (6 bases each). Germline lookup yields CDR1 SGHVS and CDR2 FQNEAQ. The V end lost 3 bases, the J end lost 0 bases, and 14 bases lay between the germline ends. The CDR3 length is 17 residues. CDR3 in amino acids: CASSFSQGGSNTGELFF. CDR3 DNA: TGTGCCAGCAGCTTTTCACAGGGAGGCTCGAACACCGGGGAGCTGTTTTTT.

The chain carries TRBV5-1 and TRBJ2-3; D is ambiguous. The CDR3 loop spans 15 amino acids. The germline CDR1 and CDR2 sequences are SGHRS and YFSETQ. With 4 bases removed from V and 4 bases from J, the gap between germline ends came to 16 bases. The CDR3 DNA reads as TGCGCCAGCAGCCCTGGAACACTTAGTTCAGATACGCAGTATTTT. Translation gives CASSPGTLSSDTQYF.